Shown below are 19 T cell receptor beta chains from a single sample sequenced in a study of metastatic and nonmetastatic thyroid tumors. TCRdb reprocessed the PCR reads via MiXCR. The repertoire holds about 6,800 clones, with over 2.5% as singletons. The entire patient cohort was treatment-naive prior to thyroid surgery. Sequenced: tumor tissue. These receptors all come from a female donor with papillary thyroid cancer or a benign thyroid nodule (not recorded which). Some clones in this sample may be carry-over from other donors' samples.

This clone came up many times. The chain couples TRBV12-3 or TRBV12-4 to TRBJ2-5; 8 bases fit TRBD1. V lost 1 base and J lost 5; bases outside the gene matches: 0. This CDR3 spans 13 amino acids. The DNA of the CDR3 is TGTGCCAGCAGTTTAGACAGGGGGGAGACCCAGTACTTC. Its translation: CASSLDRGETQYF.

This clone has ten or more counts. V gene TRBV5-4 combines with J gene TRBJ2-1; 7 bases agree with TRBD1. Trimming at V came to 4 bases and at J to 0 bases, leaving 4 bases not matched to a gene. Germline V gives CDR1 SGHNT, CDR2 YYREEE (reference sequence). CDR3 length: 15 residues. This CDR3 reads CASSRGGRSYNEQFF. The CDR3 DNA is TGTGCCAGCAGCAGAGGGGGCCGCTCCTACAATGAGCAGTTCTTC.

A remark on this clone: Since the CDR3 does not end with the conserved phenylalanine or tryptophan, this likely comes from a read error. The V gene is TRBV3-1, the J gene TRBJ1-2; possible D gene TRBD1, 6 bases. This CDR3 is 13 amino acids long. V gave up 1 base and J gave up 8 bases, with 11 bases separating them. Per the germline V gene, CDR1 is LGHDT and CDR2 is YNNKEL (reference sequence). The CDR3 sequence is CASSQGQVGGYTS. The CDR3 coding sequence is TGTGCCAGCAGCCAAGGACAGGTCGGCGGCTACACCTCT.

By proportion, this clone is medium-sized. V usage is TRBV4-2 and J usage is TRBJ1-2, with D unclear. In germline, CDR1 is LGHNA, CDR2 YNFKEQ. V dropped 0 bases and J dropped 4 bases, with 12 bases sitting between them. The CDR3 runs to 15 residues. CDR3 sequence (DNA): TGTGCCAGCAGCCAAGAAGGGTGGGGAAGCTATGGCTACACCTTC. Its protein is CASSQEGWGSYGYTF.

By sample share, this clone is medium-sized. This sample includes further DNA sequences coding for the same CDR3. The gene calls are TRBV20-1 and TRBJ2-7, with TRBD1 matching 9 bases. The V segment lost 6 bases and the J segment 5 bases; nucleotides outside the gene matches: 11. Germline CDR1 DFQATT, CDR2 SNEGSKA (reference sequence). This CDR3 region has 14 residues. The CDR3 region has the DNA TGCAGTGCAAAGACCGGGACAGGGCCCCACGAGCAGTACTTC. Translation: CSAKTGTGPHEQYF.

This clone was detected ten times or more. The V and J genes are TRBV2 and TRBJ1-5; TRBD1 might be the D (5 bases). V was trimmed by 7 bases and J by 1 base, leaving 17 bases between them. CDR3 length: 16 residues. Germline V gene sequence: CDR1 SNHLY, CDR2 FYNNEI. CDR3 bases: TGTGCCAGCAACGGGGGGGAGGGCCAGAGCAATCAGCCCCAGCATTTT. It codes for CASNGGEGQSNQPQHF.

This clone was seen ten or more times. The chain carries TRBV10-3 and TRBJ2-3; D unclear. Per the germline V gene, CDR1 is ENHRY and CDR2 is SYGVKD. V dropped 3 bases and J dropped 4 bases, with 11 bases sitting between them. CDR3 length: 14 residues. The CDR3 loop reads CAISDRSGADTQYF. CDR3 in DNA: TGTGCCATCAGTGACAGGAGTGGCGCAGATACGCAGTATTTT.

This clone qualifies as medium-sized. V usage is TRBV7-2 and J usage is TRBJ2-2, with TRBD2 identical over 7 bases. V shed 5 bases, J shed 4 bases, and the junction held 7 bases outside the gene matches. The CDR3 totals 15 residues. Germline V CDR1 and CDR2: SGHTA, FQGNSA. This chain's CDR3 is CASSLILAATGELFF. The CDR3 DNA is TGTGCCAGCAGCCTGATCCTAGCGGCCACCGGGGAGCTGTTTTTT.

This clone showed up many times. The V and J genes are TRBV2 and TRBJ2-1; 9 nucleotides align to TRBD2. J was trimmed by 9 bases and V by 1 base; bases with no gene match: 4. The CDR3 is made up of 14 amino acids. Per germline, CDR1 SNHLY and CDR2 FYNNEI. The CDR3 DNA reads TGTGCCAGCAGTGAAGTAGCGGGAGTCGCTGAGCAGTTCTTC. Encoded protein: CASSEVAGVAEQFF. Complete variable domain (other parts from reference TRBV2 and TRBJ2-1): EPEVTQTPSHQVTQMGQEVILRCVPISNHLYFYWYRQILGQKVEFLVSFYNNEISEKSEIFDDQFSVERPDGSNFTLKIRSTKLEDSAMYFCASSEVAGVAEQFFGPGTRLTVL.

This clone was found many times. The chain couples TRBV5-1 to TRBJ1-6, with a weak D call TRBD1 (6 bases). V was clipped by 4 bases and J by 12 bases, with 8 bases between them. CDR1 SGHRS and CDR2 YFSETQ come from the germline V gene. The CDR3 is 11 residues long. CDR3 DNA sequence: TGCGCCAGCAGCCAAGGGGGACCCCTCCACTTT. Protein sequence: CASSQGGPLHF.

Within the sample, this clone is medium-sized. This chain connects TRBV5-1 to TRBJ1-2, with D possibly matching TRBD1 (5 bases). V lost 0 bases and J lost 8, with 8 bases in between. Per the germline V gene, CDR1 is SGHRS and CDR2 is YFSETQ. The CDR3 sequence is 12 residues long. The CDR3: CASSLDRTGYTF. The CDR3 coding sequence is TGCGCCAGCAGCTTGGACAGGACAGGCTACACCTTC.

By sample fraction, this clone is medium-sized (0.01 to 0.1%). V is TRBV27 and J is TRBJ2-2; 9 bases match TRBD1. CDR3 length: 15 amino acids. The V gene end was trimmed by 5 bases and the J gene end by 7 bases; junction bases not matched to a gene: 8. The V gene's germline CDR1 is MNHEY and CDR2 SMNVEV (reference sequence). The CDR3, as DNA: TGTGCCAGCAGTCCCGACAGGGGGTTAAGCGGGGAGCTGTTTTTT. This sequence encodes CASSPDRGLSGELFF.

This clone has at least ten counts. CDR3 sequence: CASSEARSSYNEQFF. DNA of the CDR3: TGTGCCAGCAGTGAAGCGCGGTCCTCCTACAATGAGCAGTTCTTC. The J gene is TRBJ2-1, the V gene TRBV2; no firm D call. The CDR3 consists of 15 residues. Looked up from germline, CDR1 is SNHLY and CDR2 is FYNNEI. Trimming took off 0 bases at V and 0 bases at J, with 6 bases between the two ends.

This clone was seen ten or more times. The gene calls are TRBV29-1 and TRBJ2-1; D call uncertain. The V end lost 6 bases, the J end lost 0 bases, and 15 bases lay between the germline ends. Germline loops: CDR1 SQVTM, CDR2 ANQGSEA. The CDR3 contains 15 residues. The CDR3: CSVPSYGSSYNEQFF. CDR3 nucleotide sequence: TGCAGCGTGCCGTCCTACGGAAGCTCCTACAATGAGCAGTTCTTC.

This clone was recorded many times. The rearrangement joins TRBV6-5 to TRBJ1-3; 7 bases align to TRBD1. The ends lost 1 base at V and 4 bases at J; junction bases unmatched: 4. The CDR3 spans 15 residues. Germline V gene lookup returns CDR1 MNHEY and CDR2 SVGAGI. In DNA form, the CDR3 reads TGTGCCAGCAGTTACTTTGACAGGGACGGAAACACCATATATTTT. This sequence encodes CASSYFDRDGNTIYF.

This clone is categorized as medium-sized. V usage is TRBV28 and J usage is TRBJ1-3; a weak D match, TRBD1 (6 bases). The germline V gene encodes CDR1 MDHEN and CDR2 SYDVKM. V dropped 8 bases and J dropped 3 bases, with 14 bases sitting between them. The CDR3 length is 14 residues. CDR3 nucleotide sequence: TGTGCCAGCTACACAGGGTCGGGTGGAAACACCATATATTTT. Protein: CASYTGSGGNTIYF.

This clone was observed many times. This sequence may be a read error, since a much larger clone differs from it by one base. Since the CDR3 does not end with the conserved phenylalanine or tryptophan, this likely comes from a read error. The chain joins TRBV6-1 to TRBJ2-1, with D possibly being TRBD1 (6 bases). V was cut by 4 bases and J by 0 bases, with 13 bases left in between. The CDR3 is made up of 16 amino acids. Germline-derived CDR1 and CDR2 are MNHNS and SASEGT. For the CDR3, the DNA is TGTGCCAGCAGTGTGTGGGGGCAGAGCTCCTACAATGAGCAGTTCGTC. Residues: CASSVWGQSSYNEQFV.

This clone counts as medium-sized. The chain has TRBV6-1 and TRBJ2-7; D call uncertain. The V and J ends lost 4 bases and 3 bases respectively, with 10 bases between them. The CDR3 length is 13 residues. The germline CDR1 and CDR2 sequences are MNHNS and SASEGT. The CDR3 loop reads CASSVYAIYEQYF. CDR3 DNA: TGTGCCAGCAGTGTTTATGCTATCTACGAGCAGTACTTC.

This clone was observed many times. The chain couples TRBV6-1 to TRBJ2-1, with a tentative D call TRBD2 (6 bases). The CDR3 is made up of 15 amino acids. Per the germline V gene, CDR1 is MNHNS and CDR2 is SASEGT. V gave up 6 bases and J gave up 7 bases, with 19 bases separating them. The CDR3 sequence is CASSNPGDPKNEQFF. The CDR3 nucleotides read TGTGCCAGCAGCAACCCGGGGGACCCAAAAAATGAGCAGTTCTTC.